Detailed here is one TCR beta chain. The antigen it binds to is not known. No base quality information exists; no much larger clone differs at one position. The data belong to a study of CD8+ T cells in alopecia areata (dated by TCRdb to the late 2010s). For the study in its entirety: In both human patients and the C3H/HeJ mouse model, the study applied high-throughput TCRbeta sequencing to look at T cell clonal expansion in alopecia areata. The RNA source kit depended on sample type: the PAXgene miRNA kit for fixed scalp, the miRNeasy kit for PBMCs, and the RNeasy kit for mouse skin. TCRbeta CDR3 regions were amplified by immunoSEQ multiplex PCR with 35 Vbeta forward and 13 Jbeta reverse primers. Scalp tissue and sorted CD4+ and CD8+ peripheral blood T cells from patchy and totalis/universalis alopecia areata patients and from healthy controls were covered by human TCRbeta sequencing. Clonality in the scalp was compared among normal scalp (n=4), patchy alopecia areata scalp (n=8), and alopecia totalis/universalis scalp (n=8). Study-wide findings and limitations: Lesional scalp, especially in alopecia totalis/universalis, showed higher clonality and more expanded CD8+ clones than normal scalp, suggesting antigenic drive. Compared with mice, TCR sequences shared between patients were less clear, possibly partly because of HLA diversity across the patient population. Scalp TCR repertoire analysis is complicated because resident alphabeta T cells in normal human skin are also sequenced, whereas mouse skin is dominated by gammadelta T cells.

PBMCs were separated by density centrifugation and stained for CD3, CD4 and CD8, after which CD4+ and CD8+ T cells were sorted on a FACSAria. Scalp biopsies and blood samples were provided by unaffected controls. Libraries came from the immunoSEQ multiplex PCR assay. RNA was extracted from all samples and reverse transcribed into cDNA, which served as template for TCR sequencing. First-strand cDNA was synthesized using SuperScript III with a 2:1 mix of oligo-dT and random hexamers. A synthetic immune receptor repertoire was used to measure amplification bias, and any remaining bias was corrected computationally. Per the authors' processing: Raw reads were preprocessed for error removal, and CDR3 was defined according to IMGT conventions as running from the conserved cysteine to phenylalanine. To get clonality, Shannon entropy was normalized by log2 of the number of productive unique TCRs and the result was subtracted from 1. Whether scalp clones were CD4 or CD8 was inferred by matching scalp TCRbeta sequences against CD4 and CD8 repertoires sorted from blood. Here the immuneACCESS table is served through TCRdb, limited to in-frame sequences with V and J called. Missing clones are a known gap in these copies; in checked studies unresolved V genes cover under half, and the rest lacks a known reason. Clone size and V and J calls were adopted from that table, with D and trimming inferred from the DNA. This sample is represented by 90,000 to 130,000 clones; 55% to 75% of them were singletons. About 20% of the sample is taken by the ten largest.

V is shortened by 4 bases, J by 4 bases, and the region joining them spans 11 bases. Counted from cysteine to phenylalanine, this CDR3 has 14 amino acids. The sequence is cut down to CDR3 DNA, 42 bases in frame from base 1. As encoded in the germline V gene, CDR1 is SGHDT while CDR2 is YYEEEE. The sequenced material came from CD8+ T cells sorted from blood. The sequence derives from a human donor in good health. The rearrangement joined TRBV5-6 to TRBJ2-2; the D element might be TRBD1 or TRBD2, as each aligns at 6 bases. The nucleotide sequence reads TGTGCCAGCAGCCCGGGGGCGGGCACCGGGGAGCTGTTTTTT. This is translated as CASSPGAGTGELFF. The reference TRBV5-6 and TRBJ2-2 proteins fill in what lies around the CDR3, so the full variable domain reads DAGVTQSPTHLIKTRGQQVTLRCSPKSGHDTVSWYQQALGQGPQFIFQYYEEEERQRGNFPDRFSGHQFPNYSSELNVNALLLGDSALYLCASSPGAGTGELFFGEGSRLTVL.